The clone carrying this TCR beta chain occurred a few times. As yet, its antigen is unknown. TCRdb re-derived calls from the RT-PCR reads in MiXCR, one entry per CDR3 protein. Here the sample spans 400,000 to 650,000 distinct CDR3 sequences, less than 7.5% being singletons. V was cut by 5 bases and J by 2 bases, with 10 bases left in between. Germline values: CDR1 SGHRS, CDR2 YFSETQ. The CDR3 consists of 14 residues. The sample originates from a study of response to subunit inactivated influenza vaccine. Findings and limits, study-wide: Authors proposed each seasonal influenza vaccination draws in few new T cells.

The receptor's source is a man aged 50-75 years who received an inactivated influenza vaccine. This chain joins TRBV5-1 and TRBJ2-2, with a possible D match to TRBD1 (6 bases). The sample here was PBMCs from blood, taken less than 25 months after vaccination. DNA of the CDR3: TGCGCCAGCAGACGACAGGAAAACACCGGGGAGCTGTTTTTT. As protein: CASRRQENTGELFF.